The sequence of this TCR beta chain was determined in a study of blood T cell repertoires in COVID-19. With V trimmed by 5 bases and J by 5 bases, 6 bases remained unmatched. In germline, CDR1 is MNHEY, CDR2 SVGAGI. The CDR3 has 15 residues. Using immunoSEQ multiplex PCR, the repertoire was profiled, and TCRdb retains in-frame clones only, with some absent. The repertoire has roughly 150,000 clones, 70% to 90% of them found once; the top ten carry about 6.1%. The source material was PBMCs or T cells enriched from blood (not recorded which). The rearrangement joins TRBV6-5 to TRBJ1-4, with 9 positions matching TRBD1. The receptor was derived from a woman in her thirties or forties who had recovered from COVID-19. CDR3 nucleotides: TGTGCCAGCAGTCTGACGGGGACAGGGAATGAAAAACTGTTTTTT. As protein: CASSLTGTGNEKLFF.